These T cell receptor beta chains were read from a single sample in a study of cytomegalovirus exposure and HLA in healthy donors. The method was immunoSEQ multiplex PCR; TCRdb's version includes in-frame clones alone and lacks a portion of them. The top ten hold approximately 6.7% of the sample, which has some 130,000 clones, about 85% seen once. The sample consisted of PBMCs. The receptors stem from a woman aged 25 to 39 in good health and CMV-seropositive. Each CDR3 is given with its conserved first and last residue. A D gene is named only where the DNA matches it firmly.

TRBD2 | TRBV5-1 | CASSSLAGGSSYNEQFF
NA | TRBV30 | CAWMEGNSGNTIYF
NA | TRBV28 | CASSLTEIYGYTF
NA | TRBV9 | CASSVGGLNLDTQYF
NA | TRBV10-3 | CAISGPLGQLTEAFF
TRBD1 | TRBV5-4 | CASSLAQGARNSPLHF
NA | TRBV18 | CASSPQRLSGRAEAFF
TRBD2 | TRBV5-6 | CASSRRTSGRTDTQYF
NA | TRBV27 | CASSLSPSGSLYEQYF
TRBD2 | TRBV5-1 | CASSLGTSGAISYEQYF
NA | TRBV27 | CASSLYWAATNEKLFF
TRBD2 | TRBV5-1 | CASSSLAGGTRETQYF
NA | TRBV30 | CAWSPRSLYQETQYF
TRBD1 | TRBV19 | CASRKTGTSTGELFF
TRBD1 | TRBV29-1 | CSVPSGTGANQPQHF
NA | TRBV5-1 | CASSLVDFTDTQYF
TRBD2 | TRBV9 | CASSAPSGESYNEQFF
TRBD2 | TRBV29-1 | CSSLGGRGEQFF
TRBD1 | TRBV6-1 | CASTGRDRGNEQYF
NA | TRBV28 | CASSQGTLMNTEAFF
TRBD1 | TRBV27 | CASSLLPTGGFNQPQHF
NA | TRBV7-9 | CASSLEGGGYTF
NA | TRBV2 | CASSEDLYGYTF
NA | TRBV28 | CASSPQGGLSTEAFF
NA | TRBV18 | CASSPREQGVDTQYF
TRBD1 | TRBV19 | CASSPQGATGELFF
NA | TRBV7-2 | CASSRDPGYEQYF
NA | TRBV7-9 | CASSLGTANTEAFF
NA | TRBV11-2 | CASSFQGGHTGELFF
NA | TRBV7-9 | CASSLEGGGYTF
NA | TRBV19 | CASKPRLQGEKLFF
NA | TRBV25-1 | CASTPAGYGYTF
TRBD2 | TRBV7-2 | CASSLASGKGGADTQYF
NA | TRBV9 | CASSPHPGVSYEQYF
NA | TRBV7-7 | CASSLVAGRWDTQYF
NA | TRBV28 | CASSSYEVMNTEAFF
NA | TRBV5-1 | CASSWGGAGTGTGGTEAFF
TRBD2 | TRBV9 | CASSSGSSYEQYF
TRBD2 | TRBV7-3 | CASSSGTSRGEQFF